This T cell receptor (beta chain) came from a study of spatial heterogeneity in lung cancer. About the study: Follow-up PBMC specimens underwent sequencing when available; their median timing was approximately two years after resection. There were, on average, more than eight raw-read appearances for each unique TCR and UMI combination.

This sample's time point: blood at routine non-recurrence follow-up after resection. No cells were sorted before sequencing. The whole RNA sequenced was extracted from tumor, nontumor lung or frozen PBMC. The length of the CDR3 is 14 residues. V dropped 2 bases and J dropped 6 bases, with 11 bases sitting between them. CDR1 and CDR2 from the germline V gene are SNHLY and FYNNEI. Every TCR cDNA molecule bore its own unique molecular identifier. TCRdb called the 5' RACE reads again in MiXCR, with one record for every CDR3 protein. The sample consists of around 110,000 distinct CDR3 sequences, 9% to 15% of them appearing once.

The J gene is TRBJ1-5, the V gene TRBV2, with D unresolved. The sequencing used PBMCs, collected at follow-up. The TCR was taken from a male donor with early-stage non-small cell lung cancer. The CDR3, as DNA: TGTGCCAGCAGTGAATCGCCCATGAGTCAGCCCCAGCATTTT. Translating it yields CASSESPMSQPQHF. Based on the CDR3 plus reference TRBV2 and TRBJ1-5, the full variable domain is EPEVTQTPSHQVTQMGQEVILRCVPISNHLYFYWYRQILGQKVEFLVSFYNNEISEKSEIFDDQFSVERPDGSNFTLKIRSTKLEDSAMYFCASSESPMSQPQHFGDGTRLSIL.